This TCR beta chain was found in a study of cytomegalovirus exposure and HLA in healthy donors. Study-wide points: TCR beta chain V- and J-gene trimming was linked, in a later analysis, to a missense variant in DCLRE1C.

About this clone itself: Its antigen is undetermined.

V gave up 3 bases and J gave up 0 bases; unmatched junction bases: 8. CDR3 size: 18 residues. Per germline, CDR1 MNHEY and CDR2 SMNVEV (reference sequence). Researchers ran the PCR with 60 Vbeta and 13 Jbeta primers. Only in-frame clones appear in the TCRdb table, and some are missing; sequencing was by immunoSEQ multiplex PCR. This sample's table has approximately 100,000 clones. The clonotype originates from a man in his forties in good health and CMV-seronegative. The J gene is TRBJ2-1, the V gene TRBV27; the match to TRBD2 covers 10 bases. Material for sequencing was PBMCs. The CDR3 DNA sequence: TGTGCCAGCAGTTTCCGGACTAGCGGATTGAGCTCCTACAATGAGCAGTTCTTC. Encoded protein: CASSFRTSGLSSYNEQFF.